This T cell receptor (beta chain) is drawn from a study of blood T cell repertoires in COVID-19. About the study: Material from acute and convalescent COVID-19 was sourced from the United States, Italy and Spain. T cells, B-cell-depleted T cells, or PBMCs provided the cDNA or gDNA that served as material.

The table lists this clone with a few counts. CDR3 length: 13 residues. Germline lookup yields CDR1 SNHLY and CDR2 FYNNEI. With 10 bases clipped from V and 4 bases from J, the junction kept 9 bases outside the gene matches. In the study's own analysis: Counts of nucleated cells, estimated from reference gene primer amplification, were obtained. The table came from immunoSEQ multiplex PCR; TCRdb's copy has only in-frame clones and leaves some out. V and J calls and clone size come straight from that table; D and trimming were deduced from the DNA. The sample carries over 150,000 clones, about 87% recorded once.

What was sequenced was peripheral blood. The clonotype originates from an older woman who had recovered from COVID-19. The V gene is TRBV2, the J gene TRBJ1-1, with 7 bases aligning to TRBD1. The CDR3 region is CATSGQLSTEAFF. CDR3 in DNA: TGTGCCACTTCGGGACAGTTAAGCACTGAAGCTTTCTTT.